These T cell receptor beta chains were read from a single sample in a study of cytomegalovirus exposure and HLA in healthy donors. The table came from immunoSEQ multiplex PCR; TCRdb's copy has only in-frame clones and leaves some out. The sample yields some 100,000 clones, roughly 74% seen once. Sequenced sample: PBMCs. The receptors were sampled from a female donor in good health and CMV-seropositive. CDR3s include the opening cysteine and the closing phenylalanine or tryptophan. A D gene is named only where the DNA matches it firmly. Rows may omit the clone size; those that give it use once, few, many or a size class.

>14|TRBV6-1|.|.|TRBJ1-3
TGTGCCAGCAGTGAACCAGACTCTGGAAACACCATATATTTT
CASSEPDSGNTIYF
>14|TRBV9|once|.|TRBJ2-2
TGTGCCAGCAGCGTCGACAGCCCTACCGGGGAGCTGTTTTTT
CASSVDSPTGELFF
>15|TRBV5-1|.|TRBD2|TRBJ2-7
TGCGCCAGCAGCTTGTCTGGCGGGGGGGCTGCCGAGCAGTACTTC
CASSLSGGGAAEQYF
>13|TRBV19|.|.|TRBJ1-5
TGTGCCAGCCGAGAGTCCCGGGATCAGCCCCAGCATTTT
CASRESRDQPQHF
>13|TRBV28|.|.|TRBJ1-2
TGTGCCAGCAGGCCTGGCGGGGACTATGGCTACACCTTC
CASRPGGDYGYTF
>15|TRBV4-1|.|TRBD1|TRBJ1-1
TGCGCCAGCAGCCAAGATCCGACAGGGACCCTGAGGGCTTTCTTT
CASSQDPTGTLRAFF
>15|TRBV2|.|TRBD1|TRBJ2-7
TGTGCCAGCTTTCAATGGGCCGGACAGGGTTACGAGCAGTACTTC
CASFQWAGQGYEQYF
>15|TRBV6-5|.|TRBD1|TRBJ2-1
TGTGCCAGCAGTTACCCCCGGACAGGGGGCAATGAGCAGTTCTTC
CASSYPRTGGNEQFF
>14|TRBV7-2|.|.|TRBJ1-2
TGTGCCAGCAGCTTAAGTTCAGGGGCCTATGGCTACACCTTC
CASSLSSGAYGYTF
>13|TRBV7-9|once|.|TRBJ2-3
TGTGCCAGCAGCCCTCCCCTCACAGATACGCAGTATTTT
CASSPPLTDTQYF
>15|TRBV7-9|.|TRBD2|TRBJ2-7
TGTGCCAGCAGCTCCCCGACTAGCGGGTTATACGAGCAGTACTTC
CASSSPTSGLYEQYF
>14|TRBV5-1|.|TRBD1|TRBJ2-1
TGCGCCAGCAGCCCCGGGACAGCCTACAATGAGCAGTTCTTC
CASSPGTAYNEQFF
>16|TRBV5-1|.|.|TRBJ2-6
TGCGCCAGCAGCTTGAGTTTGGGGCGAGGGGCCAACGTCCTGACTTTC
CASSLSLGRGANVLTF
>18|TRBV7-6|.|TRBD1|TRBJ2-7
TGTGCCAGCAGCTTCCGGGACAGGGGGCTTCAAATATCCTACGAGCAGTACTTC
CASSFRDRGLQISYEQYF
>22|TRBV29-1|.|.|TRBJ2-3
TGCAGCGTTGAATACATTTTCTTGGGAAAAACCGCACCGGGATATCGCACAGATACGCAGTATTTT
CSVEYIFLGKTAPGYRTDTQYF
>13|TRBV4-3|.|.|TRBJ1-5
TGCGCCAGCAGCCTCAGGGTAACGGAGCCCCAGCATTTT
CASSLRVTEPQHF
>14|TRBV19|.|TRBD1|TRBJ1-5
TGTGCCAGTAACAGGGGCGCCCGGGATCAGCCCCAGCATTTT
CASNRGARDQPQHF
>15|TRBV19|.|.|TRBJ2-3
TGTGCCAGTAGTAGGATAGCGGCAGCCACAGATACGCAGTATTTT
CASSRIAAATDTQYF
>13|TRBV7-9|.|.|TRBJ2-3
TGTGCCAGCAGATTTGGGGGGACAGATACGCAGTATTTT
CASRFGGTDTQYF
>19|TRBV7-7|once|TRBD2|TRBJ2-1
TGTGCTAGCAGCACCGGGATCATTTCGGCTAGCGGGGTAGGTGCTGAGCAGTTCTTC
CASSTGIISASGVGAEQFF
>13|TRBV5-8|few|.|TRBJ1-5
TGTGCCAGCAGCTTGGACTTAAATCAGCCCCAGCATTTT
CASSLDLNQPQHF
>16|TRBV28|.|TRBD1|TRBJ2-2
TGTGCCAGCAGTGGGGGGACGACAGGGGTCAAAGGGGAGCTGTTTTTT
CASSGGTTGVKGELFF
>13|TRBV9|.|TRBD1|TRBJ2-5
TGTGCCAGCAGCGCCCAAAAACAGGGGGTGCGGGACTTC
CASSAQKQGVRDF
>15|TRBV10-3|.|TRBD1|TRBJ1-2
TGTGCCATCAGCGCCCCGGGACAGACCTTCTATGGCTACACCTTC
CAISAPGQTFYGYTF
>15|TRBV2|.|TRBD1|TRBJ2-2
TGTGCCAGCAGTCGACAGGGGGAGGGAACCGGGGAGCTGTTTTTT
CASSRQGEGTGELFF
>15|TRBV4-3|.|.|TRBJ1-1
TGCGCCAGCAGCCAAGATAGCAGGGATGGCACTGAAGCTTTCTTT
CASSQDSRDGTEAFF
>13|TRBV10-2|.|.|TRBJ1-1
TGCGCCAGCAGCCGGGGGGCGAACACTGAAGCTTTCTTT
CASSRGANTEAFF
>16|TRBV4-3|.|TRBD1|TRBJ2-1
TGCGCCAGCAGCCAGTGGGGGACAGCCTCGTACAATGAGCAGTTCTTC
CASSQWGTASYNEQFF
>15|TRBV15|.|TRBD1|TRBJ1-2
TGTGCCACCAGCAAAAGACAGGGTCGATTTGATGGCTACACCTTC
CATSKRQGRFDGYTF